These 10 T cell receptor beta chains were sequenced from one sample in a study of beta chain features in type 1 diabetes. Study-wide results and limits: All four CD4+ subsets of Type 1 diabetes patients contained TCRB CDR3s that were moderately but significantly shorter.

The antigens for these receptors are not known. Sequenced material consisted of expressed TCRB transcripts (all of the isolated RNA was reverse transcribed). The repertoire was sequenced with immunoSEQ multiplex PCR; TCRdb's copy has only in-frame clones and lacks some. This table has roughly 160,000 clones, roughly 7.1% appearing once. Material for sequencing was central memory CD4+ T cells from blood. The receptors come from a woman in her thirties or forties with type 1 diabetes.

The chain links TRBV9 to TRBJ1-3; a possible D gene is TRBD1 (6 bases). The CDR3 consists of 16 residues. Germline loops: CDR1 SGDLS, CDR2 YYNGEE. V gave up 0 bases and J gave up 3 bases, with 13 bases separating them. As DNA, the CDR3 is TGTGCCAGCAGCGTAGCGGGTCCACAGGGTGGAAACACCATATATTTT. It codes for CASSVAGPQGGNTIYF.

The genes are TRBV19 and TRBJ2-5; maybe TRBD1 (6 bases). The DNA end is a closer match to TRBJ2-7, so the J assignment may be wrong. From germline, CDR1 is LNHDA and CDR2 SQIVND (reference sequence). The CDR3 has 15 residues. In nucleotides, the CDR3 is TGTGCCAGTAGTCCAGGACAGTCGAAGGCCTACGAGCAGTACTTC. Amino acid sequence: CASSPGQSKAYEQYF.

The CDR3 region is CASSLTVSGRVNEQFF. In nucleotides, the CDR3 is TGTGCCAGCAGCTTAACGGTGTCAGGGCGAGTCAATGAGCAGTTCTTC. J is TRBJ2-1 and V is TRBV7-3, with D perhaps matching TRBD1 (5 bases). The CDR3 contains 16 residues. Trimming took 0 bases from V and 6 from J, leaving 15 bases between them. Germline V gene sequence: CDR1 SGHTA, CDR2 FQGTGA.

This clone occurred a few times. The chain carries TRBV6-6 and TRBJ2-5, with D perhaps matching TRBD1 (5 bases). The germline CDR1 and CDR2 sequences are MNHNY and SVGAGI (reference sequence). The CDR3 totals 14 residues. Deletions cut 6 bases from V and 2 bases from J, with 13 bases between. The DNA for the CDR3 is TGTGCCAGCAGAGGGGCCGGAAGTCAAGAGACCCAGTACTTC. Its protein is CASRGAGSQETQYF.

The table lists this clone with many counts. The rearrangement joins TRBV7-2 to TRBJ1-1, with TRBD1 matching 7 bases. With 2 bases clipped from V and 9 bases from J, the junction kept 9 bases outside the gene matches. CDR3 length: 14 residues. The germline gives CDR1 SGHTA, CDR2 FQGNSA. The CDR3, as DNA: TGTGCCAGCAGCTTACTAGACAGGGCACATCAAGCTTTCTTT. Translation: CASSLLDRAHQAFF.

This chain uses TRBV6-5 with TRBJ2-1; the D gene is possibly TRBD1 (6 bases). CDR3 length equals 14 residues. Germline V gene lookup returns CDR1 MNHEY and CDR2 SVGAGI. V was cut by 8 bases and J by 6 bases, with 17 bases left in between. CDR3 nucleotide sequence: TGTGCCAGCTCCGGCCAGAGGGGGTTCAATGAGCAGTTCTTC. This codes for CASSGQRGFNEQFF.

A few counts support this clone. The genes are TRBV19 and TRBJ2-1; 12 bases align to TRBD2. Trimming removed 5 bases from V and 4 bases from J; junction bases left unmatched: 6. Germline-derived CDR1 and CDR2 are LNHDA and SQIVND (reference sequence). This CDR3 is built from 16 residues. In DNA, the CDR3 is TGTGCCAGTAGTCCTCCGGGGACTAGCGGGTACAATGAGCAGTTCTTC. Translation gives CASSPPGTSGYNEQFF.

This clone was seen a few times. This rearrangement joins TRBV5-1 to TRBJ1-5; tentatively, D is TRBD1 (6 bases). The V and J ends lost 4 bases and 3 bases respectively, with 11 bases between them. Germline values: CDR1 SGHRS, CDR2 YFSETQ. The CDR3 runs 14 residues. The CDR3, as DNA: TGCGCCAGCAGCATCAGGGGTTACAATCAGCCCCAGCATTTT. As protein: CASSIRGYNQPQHF.

This clone was observed a handful of times. Compared with germline, one end of the junction differs, possibly owing to a read error. This rearrangement joins TRBV5-4 to TRBJ1-2, with a weak D call TRBD1 (5 bases). The CDR3 consists of 12 residues. Germline V gene lookup returns CDR1 SGHNT and CDR2 YYREEE (reference sequence). CDR3 coding DNA: TGCGCCAGCAGCCAAGGGGCGAGGAGCTACACCTTC. It translates to CASSQGARSYTF. Combining the CDR3 with reference TRBV5-4 and TRBJ1-2 gives the whole variable domain ETGVTQSPTHLIKTRGQQVTLRCSSQSGHNTVSWYQQALGQGPQFIFQYYREEENGRGNFPPRFSGLQFPNYSSELNVNALELDDSALYLCASSQGARSYTFGSGTRLTVV.

This clone has only a few counts. J is TRBJ1-1 and V is TRBV18; D gene unclear. CDR1 is KGHSH and CDR2 is LQKENI in the germline V gene. The length of the CDR3 is 14 residues. V was shortened by 0 bases and J by 2 bases, with 7 bases between the two germline ends. The DNA for the CDR3 is TGTGCCAGCTCACCACCGCGGCCTAACACTGAAGCTTTCTTT. This sequence encodes CASSPPRPNTEAFF.